This T cell receptor beta chain was found in a study of T cells in localized non-small cell lung cancer. Profiling relied on immunoSEQ multiplex PCR, and the TCRdb table lists in-frame clones only, not all of them. The sample lists tens of thousands of clones, 80% to 90% occurring once. Trimming took 6 bases from V and 2 from J, leaving 11 bases between them. Germline CDR1 reads LNHDA; CDR2 reads SQIVND (reference sequence). The CDR3 runs to 13 residues. This chain connects TRBV19 to TRBJ2-7, with unresolved D. The source is an older male donor with stage I squamous cell lung carcinoma. Sample: peripheral blood, taken before any cancer treatment. The DNA for the CDR3 is TGTGCCAGTAGCCTCGACCCAGCCTACGAGCAGTACTTC. This codes for CASSLDPAYEQYF.